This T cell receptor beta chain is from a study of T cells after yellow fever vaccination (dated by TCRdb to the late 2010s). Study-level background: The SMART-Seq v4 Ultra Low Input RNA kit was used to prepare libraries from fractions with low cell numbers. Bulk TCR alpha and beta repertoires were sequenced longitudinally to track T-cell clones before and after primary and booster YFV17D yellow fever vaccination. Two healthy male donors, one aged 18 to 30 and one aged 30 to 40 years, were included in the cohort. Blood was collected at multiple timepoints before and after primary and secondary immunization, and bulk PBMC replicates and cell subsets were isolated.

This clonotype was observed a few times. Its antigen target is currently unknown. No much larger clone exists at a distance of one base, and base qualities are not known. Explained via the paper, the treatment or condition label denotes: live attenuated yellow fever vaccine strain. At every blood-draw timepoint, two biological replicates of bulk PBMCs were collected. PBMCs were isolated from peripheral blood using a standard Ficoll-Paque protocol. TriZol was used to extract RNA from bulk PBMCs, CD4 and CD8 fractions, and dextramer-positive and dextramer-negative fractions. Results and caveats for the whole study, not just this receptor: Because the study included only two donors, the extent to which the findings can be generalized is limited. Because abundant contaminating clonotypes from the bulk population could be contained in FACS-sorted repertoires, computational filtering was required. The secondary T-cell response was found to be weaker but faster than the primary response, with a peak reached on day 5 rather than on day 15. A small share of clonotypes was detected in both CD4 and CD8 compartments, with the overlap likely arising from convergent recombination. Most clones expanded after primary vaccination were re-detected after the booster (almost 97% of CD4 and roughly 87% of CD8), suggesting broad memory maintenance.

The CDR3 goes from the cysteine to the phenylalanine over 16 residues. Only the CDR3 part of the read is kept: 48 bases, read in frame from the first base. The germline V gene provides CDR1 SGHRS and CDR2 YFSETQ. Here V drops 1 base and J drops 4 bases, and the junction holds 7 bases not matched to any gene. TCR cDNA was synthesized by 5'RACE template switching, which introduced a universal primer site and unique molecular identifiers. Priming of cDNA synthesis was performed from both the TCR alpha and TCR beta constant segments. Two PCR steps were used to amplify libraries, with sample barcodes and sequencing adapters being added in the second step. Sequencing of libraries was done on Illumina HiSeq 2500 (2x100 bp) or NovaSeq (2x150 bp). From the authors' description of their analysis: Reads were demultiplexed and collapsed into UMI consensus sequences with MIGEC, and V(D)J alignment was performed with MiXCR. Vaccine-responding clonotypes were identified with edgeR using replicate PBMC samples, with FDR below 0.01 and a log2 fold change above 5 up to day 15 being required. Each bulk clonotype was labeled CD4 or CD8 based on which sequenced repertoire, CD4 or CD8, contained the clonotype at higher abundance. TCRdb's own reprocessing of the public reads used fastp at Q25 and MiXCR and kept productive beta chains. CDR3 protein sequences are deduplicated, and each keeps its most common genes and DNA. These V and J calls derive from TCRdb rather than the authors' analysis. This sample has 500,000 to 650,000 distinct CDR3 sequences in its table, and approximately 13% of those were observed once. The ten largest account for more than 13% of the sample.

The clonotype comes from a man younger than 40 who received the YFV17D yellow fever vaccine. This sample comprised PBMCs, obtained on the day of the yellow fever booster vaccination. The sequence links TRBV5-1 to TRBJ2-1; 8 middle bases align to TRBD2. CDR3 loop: CASSLMRASGYNEQFF. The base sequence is TGCGCCAGCAGCTTGATGAGAGCTAGCGGGTACAATGAGCAGTTCTTC.